This TCR beta chain was identified in a study of naive and memory T cell subsets. Whole-study results and caveats: Naive repertoires, especially CD8, held a few larger clonotypes, possibly memory cells re-expressing CD45RA. In naive cells, over 90% of TCR sequences were seen only once. Each distinct alpha or beta sequence counts as one clonotype.

This clonotype was observed a few times. The antigen is not known. An equimolar mix of two oligonucleotides served as the beta constant-region primer for TRBC1 and TRBC2. The ligated cDNA underwent four PCR rounds using SP2 and nested alpha and beta constant-region primers. TCRdb called the UMI-ligation and nested PCR reads again in MiXCR, with one record for every CDR3 protein. The sample holds more than 95,000 distinct CDR3 sequences, around 15% seen once. Germline lookup yields CDR1 MNHEY and CDR2 SMNVEV (reference sequence). V lost 6 bases to trimming and J lost 4 bases, with 13 bases between them. The CDR3 runs 13 residues.

The chain links TRBV27 to TRBJ2-7; D uncertain. The sequenced sample consisted of naive CD8+ T cells from blood. This sequence was found in a human donor in good health. The CDR3 DNA follows: TGTGCCAGCAGCCTGACCCTCGCTTACGAGCAGTACTTC. Encoded protein: CASSLTLAYEQYF.